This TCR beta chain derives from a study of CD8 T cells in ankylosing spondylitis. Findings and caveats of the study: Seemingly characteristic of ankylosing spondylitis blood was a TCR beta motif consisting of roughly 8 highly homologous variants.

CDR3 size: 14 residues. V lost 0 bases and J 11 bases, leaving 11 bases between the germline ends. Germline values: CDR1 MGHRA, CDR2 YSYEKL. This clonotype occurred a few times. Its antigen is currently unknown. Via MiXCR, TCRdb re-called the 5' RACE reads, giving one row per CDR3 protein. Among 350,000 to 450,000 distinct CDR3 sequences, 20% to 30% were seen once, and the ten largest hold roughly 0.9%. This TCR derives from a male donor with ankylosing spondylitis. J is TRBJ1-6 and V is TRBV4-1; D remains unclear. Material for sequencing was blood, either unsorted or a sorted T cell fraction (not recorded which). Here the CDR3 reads CASSQESVRTPLHF. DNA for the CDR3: TGCGCCAGCAGCCAAGAATCGGTTAGGACACCCCTCCACTTT.